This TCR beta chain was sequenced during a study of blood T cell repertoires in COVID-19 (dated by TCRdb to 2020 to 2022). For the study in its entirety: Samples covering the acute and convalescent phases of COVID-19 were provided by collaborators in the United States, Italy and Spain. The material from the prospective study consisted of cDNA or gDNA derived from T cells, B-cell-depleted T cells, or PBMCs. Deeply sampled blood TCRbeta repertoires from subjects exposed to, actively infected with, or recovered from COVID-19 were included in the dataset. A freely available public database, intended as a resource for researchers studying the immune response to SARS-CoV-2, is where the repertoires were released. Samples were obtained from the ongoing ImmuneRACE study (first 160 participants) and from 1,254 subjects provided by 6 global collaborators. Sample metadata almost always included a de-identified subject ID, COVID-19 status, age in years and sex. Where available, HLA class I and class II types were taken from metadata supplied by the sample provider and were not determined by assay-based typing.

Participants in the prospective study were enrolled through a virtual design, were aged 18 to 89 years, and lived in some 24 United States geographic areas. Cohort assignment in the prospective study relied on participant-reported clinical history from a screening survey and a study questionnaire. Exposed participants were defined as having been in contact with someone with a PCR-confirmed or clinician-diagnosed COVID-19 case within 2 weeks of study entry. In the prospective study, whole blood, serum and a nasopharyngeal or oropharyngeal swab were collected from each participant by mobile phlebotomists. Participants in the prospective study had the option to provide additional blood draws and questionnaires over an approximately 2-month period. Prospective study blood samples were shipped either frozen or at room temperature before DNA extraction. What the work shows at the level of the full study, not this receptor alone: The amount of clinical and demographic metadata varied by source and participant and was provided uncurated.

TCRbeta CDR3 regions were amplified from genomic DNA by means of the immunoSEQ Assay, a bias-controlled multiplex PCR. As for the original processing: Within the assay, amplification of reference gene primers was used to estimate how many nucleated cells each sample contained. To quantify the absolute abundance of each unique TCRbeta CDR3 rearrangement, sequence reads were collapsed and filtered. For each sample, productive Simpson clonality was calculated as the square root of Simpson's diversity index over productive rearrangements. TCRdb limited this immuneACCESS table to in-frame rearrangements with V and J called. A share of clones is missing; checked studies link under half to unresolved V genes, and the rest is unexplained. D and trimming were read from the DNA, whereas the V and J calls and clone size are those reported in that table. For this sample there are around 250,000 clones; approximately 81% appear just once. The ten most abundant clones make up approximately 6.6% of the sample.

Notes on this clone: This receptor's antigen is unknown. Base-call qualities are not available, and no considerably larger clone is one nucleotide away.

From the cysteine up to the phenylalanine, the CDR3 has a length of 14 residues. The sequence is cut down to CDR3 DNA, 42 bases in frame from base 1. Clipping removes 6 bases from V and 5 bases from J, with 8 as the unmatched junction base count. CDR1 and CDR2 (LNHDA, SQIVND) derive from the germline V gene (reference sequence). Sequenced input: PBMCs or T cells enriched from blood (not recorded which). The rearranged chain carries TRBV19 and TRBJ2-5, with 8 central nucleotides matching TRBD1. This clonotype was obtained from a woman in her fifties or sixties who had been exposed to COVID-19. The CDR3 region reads CASSVGTGWETQYF. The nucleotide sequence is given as TGTGCCAGTAGCGTCGGGACAGGCTGGGAGACCCAGTACTTC.